The 23 T cell receptor beta chains presented below share a single source sample, sequenced in a study of vaccination and CD4 T cells after COVID-19. Treatment described: roughly 10-day PBMC culture with coronavirus spike peptide pools or control peptides (ViraFEST assay). The study sequenced cultured CD4+ T cell DNA using the Oncomine TCR Beta short-read assay. Each CDR3 protein gets one entry after TCRdb re-called the PCR reads with MiXCR. The sample carries 20,000 to 25,000 distinct CDR3 sequences, 35% to 40% recorded once. Antigen specificity for these receptors is unknown. The source was CD4+ T cells from blood, cultured in vitro, collected before SARS-CoV-2 vaccination. The source of these receptors is a human donor who had recovered from COVID-19.

In its sample, this clonotype was seen a few times. This sequence joins TRBV6-1 and TRBJ2-1; 14 bases are shared with TRBD2. Per the germline V gene, CDR1 is MNHNS and CDR2 is SASEGT. Unmatched junction bases numbered 4, after V lost 6 bases and J lost 0 bases. This CDR3 contains 17 residues. In DNA form, the CDR3 reads TGTGCCAGCAGCAGGACTAGCGGGGGGTCCTCCTACAATGAGCAGTTCTTC. Translation gives CASSRTSGGSSYNEQFF.

The chain has TRBV6-1 and TRBJ2-1, with D possibly being TRBD2 (6 bases). Germline V gene sequence: CDR1 MNHNS, CDR2 SASEGT. This CDR3 comprises 14 residues. V lost 6 bases and J 3 bases, leaving 12 bases between the germline ends. The CDR3 nucleotides are TGTGCCAGCAGGGGCGGGGAAAGCTACAATGAGCAGTTCTTC. Its translation is CASRGGESYNEQFF.

This clonotype occurred once. This chain connects TRBV2 to TRBJ1-5, with D perhaps TRBD1 (6 bases). V was trimmed by 4 bases and J by 2 bases, leaving 9 bases between them. The V gene's germline CDR1 is SNHLY and CDR2 FYNNEI. The CDR3 is 14 amino acids. The CDR3 sequence is CASSVDSRNQPQHF. The CDR3 DNA reads TGTGCCAGCAGTGTGGACAGCCGCAATCAGCCCCAGCATTTT.

This clonotype came up a few times. V gene TRBV7-2 combines with J gene TRBJ1-6; 7 bases map to TRBD1. The CDR3 length is 14 residues. J lost 7 bases, V lost 5 bases, and 5 bases had no gene match. From germline, CDR1 is SGHTA and CDR2 FQGNSA. CDR3 coding DNA: TGTGCCAGCAGCCTTGACAGGGTCAATTCACCCCTCCACTTT. Its protein is CASSLDRVNSPLHF.

V is TRBV28 and J is TRBJ2-2, with unresolved D. This CDR3 has 15 residues. Germline assignment: CDR1 MDHEN and CDR2 SYDVKM. The V end lost 6 bases, the J end lost 1 base, and 12 bases lay between the germline ends. CDR3 region: CASSPALGNTGELFF. The CDR3 region has the DNA TGTGCCAGCAGCCCGGCGCTCGGGAACACCGGGGAGCTGTTTTTT.

The J gene is TRBJ1-3, the V gene TRBV4-3, with TRBD1 matching over 8 bases. The CDR3 is 15 amino acids. Germline assignment: CDR1 LGHNA and CDR2 YSLEER. The V and J ends lost 4 bases and 5 bases, in that order; junction bases with no gene match: 7. The CDR3 region is CASSPTGDRRNTIYF. The CDR3 DNA sequence: TGCGCCAGCAGCCCGACAGGGGATCGTAGAAACACCATATATTTT.

This clonotype came up a few times. This chain uses TRBV6-2 or TRBV6-3 with TRBJ1-5; 8 nucleotides match TRBD1. V trimming: 6 bases; J trimming: 7 bases; junction bases outside the gene matches: 14. The germline CDR1 and CDR2 sequences are MNHEY and SVGEGT. This CDR3 spans 16 amino acids. CDR3 region: CASRNAGQGARQPQHF. In nucleotides, the CDR3 is TGTGCCAGCAGAAACGCGGGGCAGGGGGCACGGCAGCCCCAGCATTTT.

This clonotype came up a few times. This sequence joins TRBV20-1 and TRBJ1-1; 8 bases are shared with TRBD1. Germline CDR1 DFQATT, CDR2 SNEGSKA (reference sequence). V lost 3 bases to trimming and J lost 0 bases; unmatched junction nucleotides: 15. This CDR3 contains 18 residues. The CDR3 region has the DNA TGCAGTGCTAGTCTCGTAGGCGGGACAGGCGACATGAACACTGAAGCTTTCTTT. It yields the protein CSASLVGGTGDMNTEAFF.

A few counts support this clonotype. The genes are TRBV24-1 and TRBJ2-3; D is possibly TRBD1 or TRBD2 (6 bases each). Per germline, CDR1 KGHDR and CDR2 SFDVKD. With 5 bases removed from V and 6 bases from J, the gap between germline ends came to 17 bases. CDR3 length: 15 amino acids. This chain's CDR3 is CATSAATGAGDTQYF. Here the CDR3 DNA reads TGTGCCACCAGTGCCGCGACAGGCGCGGGGGATACGCAGTATTTT.

This clonotype has more than one count but fewer than ten. The chain combines TRBV7-3 with TRBJ1-2, with TRBD1 matching over 7 bases. Germline lookup yields CDR1 SGHTA and CDR2 FQGTGA. This CDR3 is built from 13 residues. V lost 1 base, J lost 7 bases, and 3 bases stayed unmatched. This CDR3 reads CASSLRGGLGYTF. CDR3 sequence (DNA): TGTGCCAGCAGCTTAAGAGGGGGCCTTGGCTACACCTTC. The whole variable domain, filled in from reference TRBV7-3 and TRBJ1-2, reads GAGVSQTPSNKVTEKGKYVELRCDPISGHTALYWYRQSLGQGPEFLIYFQGTGAADDSGLPNDRFFAVRPEGSVSTLKIQRTERGDSAVYLCASSLRGGLGYTFGSGTRLTVV.

This chain uses TRBV15 with TRBJ1-2, with TRBD1 as a possible D gene (6 bases). This CDR3 has 15 residues. CDR1 is LNHNV and CDR2 is YYDKDF in the germline V gene (reference sequence). Trimming took off 0 bases at V and 0 bases at J, with 8 bases between the two ends. The CDR3 DNA sequence: TGTGCCACCAGCAGAGACAGGGGAGCTAACTATGGCTACACCTTC. Amino acids: CATSRDRGANYGYTF.

CDR3 loop: CASSYSNYPRGQGLHQPQHF. The CDR3 region has the DNA TGTGCCAGCAGTTACTCGAATTATCCACGAGGGCAGGGACTGCATCAGCCCCAGCATTTT. The chain couples TRBV6-5 to TRBJ1-5, with D maybe TRBD1 (5 bases). Germline CDR1 and CDR2: MNHEY and SVGAGI. The CDR3 extends over 20 amino acids. The V gene lost 0 bases and the J gene lost 5 bases, with 26 bases spanning the gap.

V usage is TRBV5-4 and J usage is TRBJ1-6, with no clear D. Deletions cut 3 bases from V and 7 bases from J, with 8 bases between. This CDR3 comprises 13 residues. Looked up from germline, CDR1 is SGHNT and CDR2 is YYREEE (reference sequence). CDR3 sequence reads: CASSSKGNSPLHF. CDR3 DNA: TGTGCCAGCAGCTCAAAGGGAAATTCACCCCTCCACTTT.

V gene TRBV19 combines with J gene TRBJ1-5, with D possibly being TRBD1 (5 bases). This CDR3 spans 17 amino acids. The germline CDR1 and CDR2 sequences are LNHDA and SQIVND (reference sequence). V was trimmed by 3 bases and J by 4 bases, leaving 19 bases between them. CDR3 bases: TGTGCCAGTAGTATCCCTACTCCGGGGGGGGGAAATCAGCCCCAGCATTTT. It encodes CASSIPTPGGGNQPQHF.

The chain carries TRBV6-2 or TRBV6-3 and TRBJ2-1, with TRBD2 matching over 13 bases. J lost 7 bases, V lost 5 bases, and 5 bases had no gene match. Per germline, CDR1 MNHEY and CDR2 SVGEGT. The CDR3 spans 15 residues. The CDR3 spells CASSKLAGGQNEQFF. The DNA of the CDR3 is TGTGCCAGCAGTAAACTAGCGGGGGGGCAGAATGAGCAGTTCTTC.

This clonotype was seen a handful of times. The chain is built from TRBV20-1 and TRBJ1-3; D remains ambiguous. With 3 bases removed from V and 1 base from J, the gap between germline ends came to 16 bases. Germline loops: CDR1 DFQATT, CDR2 SNEGSKA (reference sequence). CDR3 length equals 16 residues. CDR3 DNA sequence: TGCAGTGCTAGTAAGCGGGCCGCTACTTCTGGAAACACCATATATTTT. Residues: CSASKRAATSGNTIYF.

J is TRBJ1-2 and V is TRBV4-3; 11 bases line up with TRBD1. This CDR3 is built from 17 residues. Germline CDR1 is LGHNA and CDR2 is YSLEER. The trim removed 1 base at V and 4 bases at J, leaving 8 bases unmatched. CDR3 loop: CASSQVPRTGGPYGYTF. DNA for the CDR3: TGCGCCAGCAGCCAAGTACCACGGACAGGGGGCCCCTATGGCTACACCTTC.

This clonotype was counted only a few times. The V and J genes are TRBV7-9 and TRBJ2-3; 7 positions match TRBD1. V shed 4 bases, J shed 0 bases, and the junction held 4 bases outside the gene matches. Germline values: CDR1 SEHNR, CDR2 FQNEAQ (reference sequence). This CDR3 comprises 15 residues. CDR3: CASSSRQGSTDTQYF. As DNA, the CDR3 is TGTGCCAGCAGCTCCCGACAGGGAAGCACAGATACGCAGTATTTT.

There are a few counts of this clonotype. The genes are TRBV2 and TRBJ1-2; 7 bases agree with TRBD1. The CDR3 totals 13 residues. J lost 8 bases, V lost 8 bases, and 11 bases had no gene match. Germline loops: CDR1 SNHLY, CDR2 FYNNEI. CDR3 sequence (DNA): TGTGCCAGCCTACGGGACAGAATGGAAGGCTACACCTTC. Protein: CASLRDRMEGYTF.

This chain connects TRBV11-3 to TRBJ2-7, with a possible D match to TRBD1 (5 bases). The CDR3 has 13 residues. Trimming shortened V by 3 bases and J by 3 bases, and 9 bases separated the two germline ends. In germline, CDR1 is SGHNT, CDR2 YENEEA. In DNA form, the CDR3 reads TGTGCCAGCAGCTTTTACAGGAGCTACGAGCAGTACTTC. It yields the protein CASSFYRSYEQYF.

The chain links TRBV7-9 to TRBJ1-1, with TRBD1 matching 7 bases. The ends lost 3 bases at V and 2 bases at J; junction bases unmatched: 6. Germline V CDR1 and CDR2: SEHNR, FQNEAQ (reference sequence). The CDR3 spans 15 residues. CDR3 sequence: CASSFLQGTNTEAFF. DNA for the CDR3: TGTGCCAGCAGCTTTCTACAGGGGACTAACACTGAAGCTTTCTTT.

The chain has TRBV6-1 and TRBJ1-1; D might be TRBD1 (5 bases). The germline CDR1 and CDR2 sequences are MNHNS and SASEGT. The CDR3 has 13 amino acids. The germline V and J ends were trimmed by 5 bases and 1 base, with 8 bases remaining between them. This CDR3 is CASSPTENTEAFF. As DNA, the CDR3 is TGTGCCAGCAGTCCGACAGAGAACACTGAAGCTTTCTTT.

This clonotype appeared a few times. This chain links TRBV6-2 or TRBV6-3 with TRBJ1-2; D uncertain. The V and J ends lost 0 bases and 8 bases respectively, with 13 bases between them. The germline gives CDR1 MNHEY, CDR2 SVGEGT. This CDR3 has 14 amino acids. CDR3 protein: CASSYSSSAEGYTF. CDR3 sequence (DNA): TGTGCCAGCAGTTACTCGTCGTCAGCGGAGGGCTACACCTTC.